This T cell receptor (beta chain) was documented in a study of blood T cell repertoires in COVID-19. Study summary: T cells, B-cell-depleted T cells, or PBMCs provided the cDNA or gDNA that served as material.

Trimming took 9 bases from V and 0 from J, leaving 16 bases between them. The CDR3 extends over 15 amino acids. Germline lookup yields CDR1 SGHNT and CDR2 YYREEE (reference sequence). The assay was immunoSEQ multiplex PCR, and TCRdb's table has in-frame clones only and misses some. The top ten clones hold 10% of a sample with 90,000 to 100,000 clones, around nine tenths of them seen once. The J gene is TRBJ2-1, the V gene TRBV5-4; D is perhaps TRBD2 (5 bases). The clonotype comes from a man aged 45 to 65 with acute or convalescent COVID-19. The sequencing sample was made of peripheral blood. CDR3 coding DNA: TGTGCCACCAGGTGGGGAGTCAGCTCCTACAATGAGCAGTTCTTC. Amino acid sequence: CATRWGVSSYNEQFF.